The source of this T cell receptor beta chain is a study of shared clonotypes between healthy human individuals. Trimming removed 2 bases from V and 3 bases from J, with 10 bases in between. Germline V gives CDR1 MNHNY, CDR2 SVGAGI (reference sequence). The CDR3 spans 14 residues. Assay: immunoSEQ multiplex PCR; the TCRdb copy retains only in-frame clones and omits some. The sample includes some 680,000 clones, 73% seen only once; the top ten take around 1.8%. The TCR was taken from a woman between 25 and 40 years old in good health. This chain links TRBV6-6 with TRBJ2-5; D perhaps matches TRBD2 (5 bases). Sequences were obtained from memory CD4+ T cells sorted from blood. Subset of the sample: CD45RA-negative fraction. CDR3 in amino acids: CASSYGSAKETQYF. The CDR3 DNA sequence: TGTGCCAGCAGTTACGGTAGCGCCAAAGAGACCCAGTACTTC.